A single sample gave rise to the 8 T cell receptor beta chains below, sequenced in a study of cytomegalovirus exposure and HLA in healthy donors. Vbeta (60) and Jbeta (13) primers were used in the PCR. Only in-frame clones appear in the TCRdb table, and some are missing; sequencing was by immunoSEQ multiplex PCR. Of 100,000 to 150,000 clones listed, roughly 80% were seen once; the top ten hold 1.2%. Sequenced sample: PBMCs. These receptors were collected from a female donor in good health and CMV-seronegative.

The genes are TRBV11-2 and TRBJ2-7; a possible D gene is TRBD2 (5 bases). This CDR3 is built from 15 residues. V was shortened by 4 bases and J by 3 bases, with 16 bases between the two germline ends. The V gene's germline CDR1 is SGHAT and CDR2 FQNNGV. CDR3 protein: CASSWTLADGYEQYF. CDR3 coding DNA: TGTGCCAGCAGCTGGACGCTAGCTGATGGCTACGAGCAGTACTTC.

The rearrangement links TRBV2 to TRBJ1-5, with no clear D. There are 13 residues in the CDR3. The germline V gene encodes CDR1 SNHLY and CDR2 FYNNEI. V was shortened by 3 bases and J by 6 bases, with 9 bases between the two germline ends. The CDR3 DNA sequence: TGTGCCAGCAGTGAGGAGGGCAGTCAGCCCCAGCATTTT. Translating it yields CASSEEGSQPQHF.

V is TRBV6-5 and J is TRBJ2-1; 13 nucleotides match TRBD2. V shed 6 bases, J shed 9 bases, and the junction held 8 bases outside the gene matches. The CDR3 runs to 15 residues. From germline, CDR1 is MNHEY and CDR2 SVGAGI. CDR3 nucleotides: TGTGCCAGCAGCGGACTAGCGGGAGTAGTCAGTGAGCAGTTCTTC. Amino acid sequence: CASSGLAGVVSEQFF.

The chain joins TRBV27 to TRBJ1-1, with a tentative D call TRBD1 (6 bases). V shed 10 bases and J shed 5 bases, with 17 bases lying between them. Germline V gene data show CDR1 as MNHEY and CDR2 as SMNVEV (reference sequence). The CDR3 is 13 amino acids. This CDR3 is CATGDTPGTEAFF. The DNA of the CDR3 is TGTGCCACCGGGGACACCCCAGGGACTGAAGCTTTCTTT.

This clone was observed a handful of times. The CDR3 sequence is CASSLTGRNTGELFF. CDR3 sequence (DNA): TGTGCCAGCAGCTTAACCGGGAGAAACACCGGGGAGCTGTTTTTT. The genes are TRBV7-3 and TRBJ2-2, with D possibly matching TRBD2 (6 bases). Per the germline V gene, CDR1 is SGHTA and CDR2 is FQGTGA. V was trimmed by 0 bases and J by 2 bases, leaving 7 bases between them. This CDR3 is 15 amino acids long.

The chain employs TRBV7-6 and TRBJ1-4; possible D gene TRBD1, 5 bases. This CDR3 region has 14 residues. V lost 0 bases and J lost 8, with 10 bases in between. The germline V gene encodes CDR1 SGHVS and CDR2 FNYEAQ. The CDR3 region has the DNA TGTGCCAGCAGCTTAGCCATAAGGGGCGAAAAACTGTTTTTT. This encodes CASSLAIRGEKLFF.

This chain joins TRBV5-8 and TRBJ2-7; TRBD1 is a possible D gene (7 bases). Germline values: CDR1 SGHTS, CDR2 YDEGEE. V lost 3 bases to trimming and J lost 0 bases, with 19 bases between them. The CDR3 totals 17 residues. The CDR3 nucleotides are TGTGCCAGCAGCTGGGGGGCAACCGGGACAGTCTCCTACGAGCAGTACTTC. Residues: CASSWGATGTVSYEQYF.

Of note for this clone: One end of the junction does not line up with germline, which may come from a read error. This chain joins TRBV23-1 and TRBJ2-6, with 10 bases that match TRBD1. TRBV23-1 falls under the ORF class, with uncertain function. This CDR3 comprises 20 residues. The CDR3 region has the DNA TGCGCCAGCAGTCACCACTCCCGGGACAGGGGATCATCTGGGGCCAACGGCCTGACTTTC. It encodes CASSHHSRDRGSSGANGLTF.